The 21 T cell receptor beta chains in this list originate from one sample, sequenced in a study of blood T cell repertoires in COVID-19 (dated by TCRdb to about 2020). The library came from the immunoSEQ multiplex PCR assay. TCRdb mirrors the immuneACCESS table, restricted to in-frame sequences. Some clones are absent from its copies; in checked studies, under half trace to an unresolved V gene, and the reason for the others is unknown. The sample table holds approximately 250,000 clones, of which 88% were seen once. Over 1% of the sample belongs to the ten largest clones. Sequencing was done on a sample of PBMCs or T cells enriched from blood (not recorded which). The receptor set was obtained from a woman aged 40 to 49 with acute COVID-19.

This clone was seen only a few times. The V gene is TRBV6-5, the J gene TRBJ1-3; TRBD1 aligns across 7 bases. V was clipped by 7 bases and J by 2 bases; unmatched bases: 8. The length of the CDR3 is 15 residues. The V gene's germline CDR1 is MNHEY and CDR2 SVGAGI. The CDR3 DNA sequence: TGTGCCAGCAAACCCGCCCAGGGGGCTGGAAACACCATATATTTT. It codes for CASKPAQGAGNTIYF.

A few counts support this clone. The chain joins TRBV6-1 to TRBJ1-5; D is uncertain. Germline-derived CDR1 and CDR2 are MNHNS and SASEGT. V lost 3 bases to trimming and J lost 1 base, with 19 bases between them. This CDR3 has 18 residues. This CDR3 reads CASSENFVQVQSNQPQHF. CDR3 nucleotide sequence: TGTGCCAGCAGTGAGAATTTCGTTCAGGTACAAAGCAATCAGCCCCAGCATTTT.

The chain carries TRBV25-1 and TRBJ1-1; D remains unclear. Germline values: CDR1 MGHDK, CDR2 SYGVNS. Trimming removed 6 bases from V and 2 bases from J, with 16 bases in between. The CDR3 contains 15 residues. DNA for the CDR3: TGTGCCAGCAGCGAACAGCGGATGAGAAACACTGAAGCTTTCTTT. It encodes CASSEQRMRNTEAFF.

This chain uses TRBV7-6 with TRBJ2-7; TRBD2 agrees at 12 bases. Germline assignment: CDR1 SGHVS and CDR2 FNYEAQ. This CDR3 spans 15 amino acids. The V gene end was trimmed by 4 bases and the J gene end by 3 bases; junction bases not matched to a gene: 4. The CDR3 DNA is TGTGCCAGCAGCTCAGGACTAGCGGGAAGCTACGAGCAGTACGTC. This sequence encodes CASSSGLAGSYEQYV.

V usage is TRBV29-1 and J usage is TRBJ1-1; no reliable D call. Trimming shortened V by 7 bases and J by 1 base, and 4 bases separated the two germline ends. The CDR3 contains 10 residues. Per the germline V gene, CDR1 is SQVTM and CDR2 is ANQGSEA. CDR3: CSARNTEAFF. CDR3 in DNA: TGCAGCGCTAGGAACACTGAAGCTTTCTTT. Filled out from reference TRBV29-1 and TRBJ1-1, the complete variable domain reads SAVISQKPSRDICQRGTSLTIQCQVDSQVTMMFWYRQQPGQSLTLIATANQGSEATYESGFVIDKFPISRPNLTFSTLTVSNMSPEDSSIYLCSARNTEAFFGQGTRLTVV.

This chain uses TRBV6-5 with TRBJ1-5; 8 nucleotides line up with TRBD1. The CDR3 contains 14 residues. Losses at the gene ends were 5 bases for V and 6 bases for J; bases not matched to a gene: 6. Per the germline V gene, CDR1 is MNHEY and CDR2 is SVGAGI. CDR3 residues: CASSTTGEAQPQHF. CDR3 DNA sequence: TGTGCCAGCAGTACGACAGGGGAAGCTCAGCCCCAGCATTTT.

CDR3 residues: CASSQGSSYNEQFF. The DNA for the CDR3 is TGTGCCAGCAGCCAGGGGAGCTCCTACAATGAGCAGTTCTTC. The chain is built from TRBV7-4 and TRBJ2-1; possibly TRBD1 for D (6 bases). The V gene's germline CDR1 is SGHVT and CDR2 SQSDAQ. Trimming removed 5 bases at V and 0 bases at J, with 8 bases between. The CDR3 length is 14 residues.

V is TRBV5-1 and J is TRBJ2-5, with 13 nucleotides matching TRBD2. This CDR3 comprises 16 residues. Trimming removed 2 bases from V and 4 bases from J; junction bases left unmatched: 5. Germline loops: CDR1 SGHRS, CDR2 YFSETQ. Here the CDR3 DNA reads TGCGCCAGCAGCTTACTAGCGGGAGGGCCACGAGAGACCCAGTACTTC. It specifies CASSLLAGGPRETQYF.

DNA for the CDR3: TGTGCCAGCATAGATCCAGGCCAGACTGAAGCTTTCTTT. Protein product: CASIDPGQTEAFF. This sequence joins TRBV28 and TRBJ1-1; D gene unclear. The CDR3 sequence is 13 residues long. Trimming took off 7 bases at V and 5 bases at J, with 14 bases between the two ends. Germline V lookup: CDR1 MDHEN, CDR2 SYDVKM.

The chain combines TRBV28 with TRBJ1-5; D is ambiguous. The CDR3 is 15 amino acids. V shed 2 bases and J shed 3 bases, with 11 bases lying between them. CDR1 is MDHEN, CDR2 SYDVKM, per germline. This chain's CDR3 is CASSLMEPSNQPQHF. CDR3 nucleotide sequence: TGTGCCAGCAGTTTAATGGAGCCCTCCAATCAGCCCCAGCATTTT.

The chain carries TRBV28 and TRBJ2-3; a weak D match, TRBD1 (6 bases). The ends were cut back, 3 bases at V and 2 bases at J, with 12 bases in the middle. This CDR3 has 15 residues. Germline assignment: CDR1 MDHEN and CDR2 SYDVKM. As DNA, the CDR3 is TGTGCCAGCAGTTTTCAGACAGGAGTCACAGATACGCAGTATTTT. Amino acids: CASSFQTGVTDTQYF.

The rearrangement links TRBV28 to TRBJ1-2; 7 bases fit TRBD1. Unmatched junction bases numbered 12, after V lost 6 bases and J lost 8 bases. Germline loops: CDR1 MDHEN, CDR2 SYDVKM. There are 14 residues in the CDR3. The DNA for the CDR3 is TGTGCCAGCAGCCTTCACACAGGGGCTGAAGGCTACACCTTC. As protein: CASSLHTGAEGYTF.

V and J are TRBV28 and TRBJ1-3; D unclear. CDR1 is MDHEN, CDR2 SYDVKM, per germline. The CDR3 extends over 13 amino acids. Trimming took 3 bases from V and 4 from J, leaving 7 bases between them. The CDR3 nucleotides are TGTGCCAGCAGTTTGCCCGCGGGAAACACCATATATTTT. Protein sequence: CASSLPAGNTIYF.

The chain has TRBV28 and TRBJ1-5, with 8 nucleotides matching TRBD1. Germline CDR1 MDHEN, CDR2 SYDVKM. CDR3 length: 14 residues. V lost 6 bases to trimming and J lost 5 bases; unmatched junction nucleotides: 6. CDR3 in amino acids: CASRPGQGYQPQHF. The CDR3 DNA sequence: TGTGCCAGCAGGCCCGGACAGGGTTATCAGCCCCAGCATTTT.

The chain couples TRBV28 to TRBJ2-7, with 7 bases identical to TRBD1. CDR1 is MDHEN, CDR2 SYDVKM, per germline. The CDR3 length is 17 residues. J gave up 2 bases and V 4 bases, and 14 bases lay outside the gene matches. DNA of the CDR3: TGTGCCAGCAGTTGGAAAACGGGACAGAAACTTACCTACGAGCAGTACTTC. Translated: CASSWKTGQKLTYEQYF. Drawing the rest from reference TRBV28 and TRBJ2-7, the complete variable domain is DVKVTQSSRYLVKRTGEKVFLECVQDMDHENMFWYRQDPGLGLRLIYFSYDVKMKEKGDIPEGYSVSREKKERFSLILESASTNQTSMYLCASSWKTGQKLTYEQYFGPGTRLTVT.

The chain has TRBV5-1 and TRBJ1-1; D not resolved. V was shortened by 0 bases and J by 2 bases, with 8 bases between the two germline ends. Germline CDR1 SGHRS, CDR2 YFSETQ. The CDR3 is 14 residues long. CDR3 sequence reads: CASSLAQFNTEAFF. Here the CDR3 DNA reads TGCGCCAGCAGCTTGGCCCAGTTCAACACTGAAGCTTTCTTT. Looking up the rest from reference TRBV5-1 and TRBJ1-1 gives the full variable domain: KAGVTQTPRYLIKTRGQQVTLSCSPISGHRSVSWYQQTPGQGLQFLFEYFSETQRNKGNFPGRFSGRQFSNSRSEMNVSTLELGDSALYLCASSLAQFNTEAFFGQGTRLTVV.

The chain carries TRBV2 and TRBJ2-7; 8 bases match TRBD1. Germline V gives CDR1 SNHLY, CDR2 FYNNEI. The J segment lost 5 bases and the V segment lost 3 bases, leaving 6 bases of the junction unmatched. The CDR3 is 14 residues long. The CDR3 DNA is TGTGCCAGCAGTGAGCAGGGGGCAGACCACGAGCAGTACGTC. It translates to CASSEQGADHEQYV.

The V call is TRBV12-3 or TRBV12-4, the J call TRBJ2-3; tentatively, D is TRBD2 (5 bases). The CDR3 contains 13 residues. V lost 2 bases and J 8 bases, leaving 11 bases between the germline ends. The CDR3 nucleotides are TGTGCCAGCAGTTTAAGGAGGTTCGCTACGCAGTATTTT. Protein product: CASSLRRFATQYF.

The chain joins TRBV10-3 to TRBJ2-5; 12 nucleotides align to TRBD2. CDR1 is ENHRY, CDR2 SYGVKD, per germline. CDR3 size: 17 residues. Germline trimming cut 0 bases from V and 4 bases from J; bases unmatched to any gene: 6. CDR3 amino acids: CAISESTSGSTGETQYF. CDR3 nucleotide sequence: TGTGCCATCAGTGAGTCGACTAGCGGGAGCACCGGAGAGACCCAGTACTTC.

The chain recombines TRBV7-9 with TRBJ2-1; tentative D call: TRBD2 (7 bases). This CDR3 has 14 residues. V lost 11 bases and J lost 10, with 24 bases in between. The germline gives CDR1 SEHNR, CDR2 FQNEAQ (reference sequence). CDR3 nucleotides: TGTGCCCCCGGGGGGCGGGAGAGCTTAGGGGAGCAGTTCTTC. Amino acid sequence: CAPGGRESLGEQFF.

CDR3 sequence (DNA): TGTGCCAGCAGCTTCGGAGGGGTCAGTAAGAATGAGCAGTTCTTC. As protein: CASSFGGVSKNEQFF. The V and J genes are TRBV7-3 and TRBJ2-1, with a tentative D call TRBD2 (6 bases). The CDR3 sequence is 15 residues long. Trimming took 3 bases from V and 7 from J, leaving 16 bases between them. The germline CDR1 and CDR2 sequences are SGHTA and FQGTGA.